One sample yielded the 30 T cell receptor beta chains listed below, sequenced in a study of T cells in localized non-small cell lung cancer (dated by TCRdb to the early 2020s). Library preparation was by the immunoSEQ multiplex PCR assay. Drawn from immuneACCESS, this table holds only the in-frame rearrangements with V and J called that TCRdb kept. Clones are partly lost; checked studies trace under half to an unresolved V gene and leave the rest unexplained. Counted in this sample were about 19,000 clones; roughly nine tenths of them appeared once. The ten largest clones add up to around 2.9% of the sample. The starting material was peripheral blood, obtained before any cancer treatment. All receptors derive from a woman aged 35-75 years with stage I lung adenocarcinoma.

The chain has TRBV7-2 and TRBJ2-2, with 11 bases matching TRBD2. V was pared by 5 bases and J by 10 bases, with 6 bases of the junction left unmatched. The CDR3 loop spans 14 amino acids. The germline CDR1 and CDR2 sequences are SGHTA and FQGNSA. CDR3 DNA: TGTGCCAGCAGCCTTAGCGGGGGGGCGGAGGAGCTGTTTTTT. This gives the protein CASSLSGGAEELFF.

This chain connects TRBV5-6 to TRBJ1-3; TRBD1 matches 7 bases. J lost 2 bases, V lost 0 bases, and 2 bases had no gene match. CDR1 is SGHDT and CDR2 is YYEEEE in the germline V gene. The CDR3 sequence is 15 residues long. The CDR3, as DNA: TGTGCCAGCAGCTTGGGGGACAGTACTGGAAACACCATATATTTT. Amino acids: CASSLGDSTGNTIYF.

The CDR3 region has the DNA TGTGCCAGCGCCCGGGACATCAATCAGCCCCAGCATTTT. Its translation: CASARDINQPQHF. This chain joins TRBV18 and TRBJ1-5, with D possibly TRBD1 on 6 matching bases. Between the trimmed V and J ends, which lost 8 bases and 3 bases, there was a span of 11 bases. The CDR3 runs 13 residues. Germline V gene lookup returns CDR1 KGHSH and CDR2 LQKENI.

The V gene is TRBV11-2, the J gene TRBJ2-7; 8 bases fit TRBD2. The CDR3 runs 13 residues. The V gene end was trimmed by 7 bases and the J gene end by 4 bases; junction bases not matched to a gene: 6. Germline V lookup: CDR1 SGHAT, CDR2 FQNNGV. For the CDR3, the DNA is TGTGCCAGCACGGGGGGGCTGCGTTACGAGCAGTACTTC. Its translation: CASTGGLRYEQYF.

The V and J genes are TRBV29-1 and TRBJ2-1, with a tentative D call TRBD2 (6 bases). The V end lost 6 bases, the J end lost 1 base, and 10 bases lay between the germline ends. This CDR3 region has 13 residues. Germline CDR1 is SQVTM and CDR2 is ANQGSEA. The CDR3 is CSVTRDSYNEQFF. The DNA of the CDR3 is TGCAGCGTGACTAGGGATTCCTACAATGAGCAGTTCTTC.

V is TRBV19 and J is TRBJ1-2; no clear D gene. This CDR3 is built from 16 residues. Deletions cut 5 bases from V and 2 bases from J, with 18 bases between. Germline CDR1 LNHDA, CDR2 SQIVND (reference sequence). The CDR3 protein is CASSLIAAAQNYGYTF. In DNA form, the CDR3 reads TGTGCCAGTAGTTTAATCGCGGCGGCACAGAACTATGGCTACACCTTC.

The chain carries TRBV7-2 and TRBJ1-2, with 8 bases identical to TRBD1. After removal of 1 base from V and 7 bases from J, the junction contained 5 bases not matched to a gene. Germline lookup yields CDR1 SGHTA and CDR2 FQGNSA. This CDR3 contains 14 residues. CDR3 sequence (DNA): TGTGCCAGCAGCTTAGTCAGGGGGCAGTCTGGCTACACCTTC. The encoded protein is CASSLVRGQSGYTF.

V usage is TRBV7-9 and J usage is TRBJ1-1; D gene unclear. This CDR3 has 13 amino acids. CDR1 and CDR2 from the germline V gene are SEHNR and FQNEAQ (reference sequence). V was clipped by 2 bases and J by 1 base, with 5 bases between them. The DNA of the CDR3 is TGTGCCAGCAGCTTATTAGAGAACACTGAAGCTTTCTTT. Residues: CASSLLENTEAFF.

V gene TRBV7-9 combines with J gene TRBJ1-3; possible D gene TRBD1, 6 bases. Germline CDR1 is SEHNR and CDR2 is FQNEAQ (reference sequence). V was pared by 11 bases and J by 0 bases, with 11 bases between. The CDR3 consists of 13 residues. The CDR3 DNA follows: TGTGCCGGGGGACAAGCCTCTGGAAACACCATATATTTT. It codes for CAGGQASGNTIYF.

The chain recombines TRBV28 with TRBJ1-3, with D tentatively TRBD1 (6 bases). The CDR3 is 12 residues long. The germline V gene has CDR1 MDHEN and CDR2 SYDVKM. Trimming cost V 6 bases and J 7 bases, with 10 bases left between them. CDR3 DNA sequence: TGTGCCAGCAGCTCTAGGGGGAACACCATATATTTT. This gives the protein CASSSRGNTIYF.

The J gene is TRBJ2-7, the V gene TRBV27; 7 bases map to TRBD1. This CDR3 is 14 amino acids long. V gave up 6 bases and J gave up 3 bases; unmatched junction bases: 8. Germline V gene lookup returns CDR1 MNHEY and CDR2 SMNVEV (reference sequence). CDR3 DNA: TGTGCCAGCAGACGAGGACAGGATGTCTACGAGCAGTACTTC. Translating it yields CASRRGQDVYEQYF.

Only one count was recorded for this clone. The rearrangement uses TRBV30 and TRBJ2-5, with D possibly matching TRBD2 (6 bases). The CDR3 is 15 residues long. V gave up 2 bases and J gave up 2 bases, with 15 bases separating them. CDR1 is GTSNPN and CDR2 is SVGIG in the germline V gene (reference sequence). CDR3 protein: CAWSLSGAGQETQYF. The CDR3 coding sequence is TGTGCCTGGAGTCTGTCCGGGGCGGGGCAAGAGACCCAGTACTTC.

The gene calls are TRBV6-5 and TRBJ2-3; a possible D gene is TRBD2 (6 bases). V lost 8 bases to trimming and J lost 10 bases, with 13 bases between them. Germline CDR1 MNHEY, CDR2 SVGAGI. This CDR3 region has 11 residues. This CDR3 reads CASGGRIPQYF. DNA of the CDR3: TGTGCCAGCGGGGGGAGAATCCCGCAGTATTTT.

The gene calls are TRBV5-1 and TRBJ1-3; unclear D gene. The CDR3 contains 14 residues. Germline loops: CDR1 SGHRS, CDR2 YFSETQ. The V gene lost 2 bases and the J gene lost 0 bases, with 6 bases spanning the gap. The CDR3 region is CASSLGSSGNTIYF. In DNA, the CDR3 is TGCGCCAGCAGCTTAGGCTCCTCTGGAAACACCATATATTTT.

This chain uses TRBV6-6 with TRBJ2-3; D unresolved. Trimming took 9 bases from V and 3 from J, leaving 13 bases between them. Germline CDR1 and CDR2: MNHNY and SVGAGI (reference sequence). The CDR3 totals 13 residues. The CDR3, as DNA: TGTGCCAGTTGTGGTAAGGGAACAGATACGCAGTATTTT. It encodes CASCGKGTDTQYF.

A few counts support this clone. The gene calls are TRBV4-2 and TRBJ2-1, with 8 positions matching TRBD2. Germline V gene sequence: CDR1 LGHNA, CDR2 YNFKEQ. The CDR3 loop spans 15 amino acids. Trimming took 2 bases from V and 9 from J; bases not matched to a gene: 9. CDR3 DNA sequence: TGTGCCAGCAGCCAACCCCCAGCGGGGGCGACTGAGCAGTTCTTC. Amino acid sequence: CASSQPPAGATEQFF.

The rearrangement links TRBV27 to TRBJ2-1; D could derive from TRBD1 or TRBD2 (6 bases each). The CDR3 is 14 residues long. Trimming shortened V by 4 bases and J by 6 bases, and 13 bases separated the two germline ends. Germline assignment: CDR1 MNHEY and CDR2 SMNVEV (reference sequence). The CDR3 here is CASSWGASSNEQFF. CDR3 nucleotides: TGTGCCAGCAGTTGGGGGGCATCAAGCAATGAGCAGTTCTTC.

This clone appeared a few times. This chain uses TRBV4-2 with TRBJ1-1; 9 nucleotides agree with TRBD1. There are 15 residues in the CDR3. Germline V gives CDR1 LGHNA, CDR2 YNFKEQ. J gave up 1 base and V 8 bases, and 8 bases lay outside the gene matches. The CDR3 sequence is CASQRQGEPNTEAFF. Here the CDR3 DNA reads TGTGCCAGCCAGAGACAGGGGGAACCGAACACTGAAGCTTTCTTT.

The V gene is TRBV25-1, the J gene TRBJ2-7, with 7 bases matching TRBD1. V trimming: 5 bases; J trimming: 6 bases; junction bases outside the gene matches: 10. The CDR3 has 14 amino acids. Germline CDR1 is MGHDK and CDR2 is SYGVNS. CDR3 coding DNA: TGTGCCAGCAGTACAGCATCGACAGGGATCGAGCAGTACTTC. Protein sequence: CASSTASTGIEQYF.

The chain joins TRBV5-4 to TRBJ2-1, with a weak D call TRBD2 (6 bases). Germline CDR1 SGHNT, CDR2 YYREEE (reference sequence). CDR3 size: 15 residues. Trimming cost V 2 bases and J 0 bases, with 9 bases left between them. In DNA form, the CDR3 reads TGTGCCAGCAGCTTCGGGGGAATCTCCTACAATGAGCAGTTCTTC. Translated: CASSFGGISYNEQFF. The full variable domain, in which reference TRBV5-4 and TRBJ2-1 provide the parts outside the CDR3, is ETGVTQSPTHLIKTRGQQVTLRCSSQSGHNTVSWYQQALGQGPQFIFQYYREEENGRGNFPPRFSGLQFPNYSSELNVNALELDDSALYLCASSFGGISYNEQFFGPGTRLTVL.

This chain links TRBV6-1 with TRBJ2-5, with TRBD1 matching over 9 bases. The junction had 8 bases not matched to a gene; V was cut back by 7 bases and J by 5 bases. Germline-derived CDR1 and CDR2 are MNHNS and SASEGT. CDR3 length: 14 amino acids. CDR3 loop: CASMKGQGLETQYF. The CDR3 bases are TGTGCCAGCATGAAGGGACAGGGCCTGGAGACCCAGTACTTC.

The gene calls are TRBV5-1 and TRBJ2-5; 16 bases line up with TRBD2. The CDR3 contains 16 residues. CDR1 and CDR2 from the germline V gene are SGHRS and YFSETQ. Trimming removed 4 bases from V and 3 bases from J; junction bases left unmatched: 3. CDR3 DNA: TGCGCCAGCAGCCCGGGACTAGCGGGAGGGAAAGAGACCCAGTACTTC. Translating it yields CASSPGLAGGKETQYF.

The chain recombines TRBV10-3 with TRBJ2-7; 9 bases are shared with TRBD1. The CDR3 covers 12 residues. The V and J ends lost 6 bases and 5 bases, in that order; junction bases with no gene match: 2. The germline V gene encodes CDR1 ENHRY and CDR2 SYGVKD. The CDR3 nucleotides are TGTGCCATCAGAGGGACAGGGAACGAGCAGTACTTC. Residues: CAIRGTGNEQYF.

This rearrangement joins TRBV9 to TRBJ1-2; tentatively, D is TRBD1 (6 bases). Trimming pared 2 bases from V and 1 base from J, leaving 12 bases between. From germline, CDR1 is SGDLS and CDR2 YYNGEE. There are 15 residues in the CDR3. The chain's CDR3 is CASSVRQANNYGYTF. DNA of the CDR3: TGTGCCAGCAGCGTTCGACAGGCGAATAACTATGGCTACACCTTC.

The chain joins TRBV7-6 to TRBJ2-7, with D perhaps being TRBD1 or TRBD2 (5 bases each). The CDR3 has 13 amino acids. Germline V gene lookup returns CDR1 SGHVS and CDR2 FNYEAQ. V lost 5 bases and J lost 3, with 11 bases in between. This chain's CDR3 is CASSPGPNYEQYF. The DNA of the CDR3 is TGTGCCAGCAGCCCGGGACCCAACTACGAGCAGTACTTC.

V and J are TRBV6-1 and TRBJ2-1, with 11 bases aligning to TRBD2. J gave up 6 bases and V 6 bases, and 7 bases lay outside the gene matches. CDR1 and CDR2 from the germline V gene are MNHNS and SASEGT. This CDR3 is built from 15 residues. The CDR3 reads CASRGLAVFVNEQFF. For the CDR3, the DNA is TGTGCCAGCAGGGGACTAGCGGTATTCGTCAATGAGCAGTTCTTC.

The V and J genes are TRBV5-1 and TRBJ2-2, with D possibly matching TRBD2 (5 bases). From germline, CDR1 is SGHRS and CDR2 YFSETQ. The germline V and J ends were trimmed by 4 bases and 3 bases, with 10 bases remaining between them. The CDR3 extends over 14 amino acids. This chain's CDR3 is CASSLGLHTGELFF. The CDR3 DNA reads as TGCGCCAGCAGCCTCGGACTTCACACCGGGGAGCTGTTTTTT.

The genes are TRBV10-2 and TRBJ2-5; maybe TRBD2 (7 bases). The CDR3 has 13 residues. Germline CDR1 is WSHSY and CDR2 is SAAADI. V dropped 10 bases and J dropped 5 bases, with 17 bases sitting between them. Here the CDR3 DNA reads TGCGCCACCCGTACGGGGGGCCGGGAGACCCAGTACTTC. Its translation: CATRTGGRETQYF.

V and J are TRBV7-9 and TRBJ2-5, with D unresolved. This CDR3 has 13 residues. The V and J ends lost 0 bases and 0 bases respectively, with 2 bases between them. Germline lookup yields CDR1 SEHNR and CDR2 FQNEAQ (reference sequence). The CDR3 loop reads CASSLAYQETQYF. CDR3 nucleotide sequence: TGTGCCAGCAGCTTAGCGTACCAAGAGACCCAGTACTTC.

This clone appeared a few times. The CDR3: CASGLVPQPQHF. DNA of the CDR3: TGTGCTAGTGGTTTGGTACCCCAGCCCCAGCATTTT. The chain couples TRBV12-5 to TRBJ1-5; D remains ambiguous. Germline V gene lookup returns CDR1 LGHNT and CDR2 FRNRAP. The V end was cut by 0 bases, the J end by 7 bases, with 4 bases between. This CDR3 has 12 residues.